Listed below are T cell receptor beta chains from one sample, sequenced in a study of early T cells in non-severe SARS-CoV-2 infection. TCRdb processed the 5' RACE reads anew with MiXCR; each CDR3 protein has one entry. The table has more than 85,000 distinct CDR3 sequences, over 10% seen once. The sample was whole blood. These receptors were obtained from an adult who was a healthcare worker with PCR-confirmed SARS-CoV-2 infection or an uninfected control (not recorded which). Both conserved end residues are part of each CDR3. The D gene is left open where the match is weak. Size values are once, few and many counts, or a class for expanded clones, and some rows have none.

j_gene,d_gene,v_gene,abundance,CDR3nt,CDR3aa
TRBJ2-7,.,TRBV20-1,.,TGCAGTGCTACCATAGCGGCAACCTACGAGCAGTACTTC,CSATIAATYEQYF
TRBJ2-3,TRBD2,TRBV9,few,TGTGCCAGCAGCGTAAGAGCGGGAAGCACAGATACGCAGTATTTT,CASSVRAGSTDTQYF
TRBJ2-1,.,TRBV28,.,TGTGCCAGCGTTGGGGTTTTGAGGTCCGAGCAGTTCTTC,CASVGVLRSEQFF
TRBJ2-1,.,TRBV11-3,many,TGTGCCAGCAGCTTAAACGGCAGAAGTAGCAATGAGCAGTTCTTC,CASSLNGRSSNEQFF
TRBJ1-4,.,TRBV20-1,many,TGCAGTGCTAGTGGAGGGCAAGAAAAACTGTTTTTT,CSASGGQEKLFF
TRBJ2-5,.,TRBV5-1,.,TGCGCCAGCAGCTTGGGCACAGGGAGGCAAGAGACCCAGTACTTC,CASSLGTGRQETQYF
TRBJ1-2,TRBD1,TRBV9,.,TGTGCCAGCAGCGTAGATCTGACGAAGGGGGCAGAGGGCTACACCTTC,CASSVDLTKGAEGYTF
TRBJ2-7,.,TRBV30,.,TGTGCCGGCCGGGACGGCCGCTACGAGCAGTACTTC,CAGRDGRYEQYF
TRBJ2-1,.,TRBV6-5,many,TGTGCCAGCAGAAACCCGTGGGGGTCTAAGTACAGTGAGCAGTTCTTC,CASRNPWGSKYSEQFF
TRBJ2-5,TRBD2,TRBV3-1,few,TGTGCCAGCAGCCAATCCCTAGCGGGAAGGGTCGAAGAGACCCAGTACTTC,CASSQSLAGRVEETQYF
TRBJ2-1,.,TRBV6-2/TRBV6-3,.,TGTGCCAGCAGCCATGGGGCCTCCTACAATGAGCAGTTCTTC,CASSHGASYNEQFF
TRBJ1-1,.,TRBV28,many,TGTGCCAGCACCTTAGGGCCGGGGAGAGGGGCCACTGAAGCTTTCTTT,CASTLGPGRGATEAFF
TRBJ2-2,.,TRBV30,.,TGTGCCTGGACGCGGGATTCGATCGGGGAGCTGTTTTTT,CAWTRDSIGELFF
TRBJ1-2,.,TRBV6-6,few,TGTGCCAGCAGTTACGTGTTACAGAGAGATGGCTACACCTTC,CASSYVLQRDGYTF
TRBJ1-6,.,TRBV5-1,many,TGCGCCAGCAGCTTGGACGGGTTTAGTAACCATGATTCACCCCTCCACTTT,CASSLDGFSNHDSPLHF
TRBJ2-1,.,TRBV7-8,.,TGTGCCAGCAGCTGGGGACAACTGTACAATGAGCAGTTCTTC,CASSWGQLYNEQFF
TRBJ1-6,.,TRBV7-2,many,TGTGCCAGCATCCCCGAGAGGAATTCACCCCTCCACTTT,CASIPERNSPLHF